This T cell receptor (beta chain) was obtained from a study of HIV-infected patients and healthy controls. The CDR3 sequence is 14 residues long. Germline V lookup: CDR1 MNHEY, CDR2 SVGAGI. V lost 0 bases and J lost 10, with 10 bases in between. This clonotype has a count of ten or more. Whole blood was used without fractionation, so all unsorted peripheral T cells were included. Donors were HIV-infected adults who had not yet started antiretroviral therapy but were about to begin. About 500 ng RNA was reverse transcribed with alpha and beta constant-region primers. Separate chain-specific third strand synthesis with multiplexing indices produced the alpha and beta libraries. TCRdb itself ran the 5' RACE reads through MiXCR, one entry per CDR3 protein. The sample records 7,500 to 10,000 distinct CDR3 sequences, about 7.3% being singletons.

This TCR derives from an adult with HIV infection. The donor label of this sample is uncertain. V usage is TRBV6-5 and J usage is TRBJ1-6; TRBD1 is a possible D gene (5 bases). The sample in question was blood, obtained before antiretroviral therapy. CDR3 residues: CASSYSWGDSPLHF. CDR3 DNA: TGTGCCAGCAGTTACTCGTGGGGGGACTCACCCCTCCACTTT.